A single sample gave rise to the 4 T cell receptor beta chains below, sequenced in a study of radiation and T cells in renal cell carcinoma. This sample's time point: baseline pretreatment blood. The treatment is: 15 Gy SBRT to primary tumor, nephrectomy 4 weeks later. This table comes from immunoSEQ multiplex PCR, and its TCRdb copy is limited to in-frame clones, with some not included. The data contain roughly 120,000 clones, 80% to 85% of them singletons. The material was blood, obtained from a patient whose treatment included radiotherapy and nephrectomy. These receptors were obtained from a woman aged 55-75 years with renal cell carcinoma.

The chain is built from TRBV10-3 and TRBJ2-1, with 12 bases aligning to TRBD2. The CDR3 runs to 16 residues. The germline CDR1 and CDR2 sequences are ENHRY and SYGVKD. With 8 bases clipped from V and 9 bases from J, the junction kept 14 bases outside the gene matches. CDR3 amino acids: CAIGRTGTSGPREQFF. Here the CDR3 DNA reads TGTGCCATCGGGAGGACCGGGACTAGCGGGCCACGTGAGCAGTTCTTC.

The V gene is TRBV7-8, the J gene TRBJ2-3; TRBD1 might be the D (6 bases). The CDR3 covers 16 residues. V was clipped by 4 bases and J by 5 bases, with 19 bases between them. Germline CDR1 SGHVS, CDR2 FQNEAQ. CDR3 sequence reads: CASSSWRVGARDTQYF. In DNA form, the CDR3 reads TGTGCCAGCAGCTCGTGGAGAGTGGGGGCGAGAGATACGCAGTATTTT. Supplemented by reference TRBV7-8 and TRBJ2-3, the full variable domain reads GAGVSQSPRYKVAKRGQDVALRCDPISGHVSLFWYQQALGQGPEFLTYFQNEAQLDKSGLPSDRFFAERPEGSVSTLKIQRTQQEDSAVYLCASSSWRVGARDTQYFGPGTRLTVL.

CDR3 bases: TGTGCCTGGACGGATGGAAACACCATATATTTT. This sequence encodes CAWTDGNTIYF. The chain joins TRBV30 to TRBJ1-3, with D hard to call. CDR1 GTSNPN and CDR2 SVGIG come from the germline V gene (reference sequence). The V gene lost 4 bases and the J gene lost 3 bases, with 4 bases spanning the gap. This CDR3 is built from 11 residues.

The chain recombines TRBV14 with TRBJ1-2; 10 bases fit TRBD1. Germline V gene data show CDR1 as SGHDN and CDR2 as FVKESK. CDR3 length equals 15 residues. V was pared by 2 bases and J by 7 bases, with 7 bases of the junction left unmatched. CDR3: CASSQRTGGTSGYTF. In DNA, the CDR3 is TGTGCCAGCAGCCAACGGACAGGGGGAACTAGTGGCTACACCTTC.